These 32 T cell receptor beta chains were all obtained from the same sample, sequenced in a study of Ad26.COV2.S vaccination and SARS-CoV-2 variants (dated by TCRdb to about 2021). Read against the paper, the sample's treatment or condition label means: around 19 received Ad26.COV2.S at low or high dose, single or two shots; several received placebo; per-sample allocation not given. For vaccine and placebo recipients, repertoires were sequenced using samples collected on day 63 after the first injection. Receptor amplification or capture employed the immunoSEQ multiplex PCR assay. As stored in TCRdb, this immuneACCESS dataset retains in-frame rearrangements with V and J assigned. A fraction of the clones does not appear; measured against another copy, unresolved V genes explain less than half of the discrepancy, and the remainder lacks a known reason. The sample includes 320,000 or so clones, with roughly 90% observed a single time. Roughly 6% of the sample belongs to the ten largest clones.

The sequencing used peripheral blood, collected in a trial of Ad26.COV2.S vaccine versus placebo. Receptor source: a person between 18 and 65 years old who received the Ad26.COV2.S COVID-19 vaccine or a placebo.

The chain joins TRBV27 to TRBJ1-1; 10 bases fit TRBD1. The germline gives CDR1 MNHEY, CDR2 SMNVEV (reference sequence). The CDR3 loop spans 14 amino acids. The V and J ends lost 2 bases and 6 bases, in that order; junction bases with no gene match: 3. The CDR3 sequence is CASSLAGQGAEAFF. The CDR3 region has the DNA TGTGCCAGCAGTTTAGCCGGACAGGGGGCTGAAGCTTTCTTT.

V usage is TRBV4-1 and J usage is TRBJ2-7; perhaps TRBD2 as D (5 bases). V shed 3 bases and J shed 0 bases, with 12 bases lying between them. Per the germline V gene, CDR1 is MGHRA and CDR2 is YSYEKL. The CDR3 runs 15 residues. CDR3 nucleotides: TGCGCCAGCAGCCACCCGGAAGGGAGCTCCTACGAGCAGTACTTC. It encodes CASSHPEGSSYEQYF.

On this clone itself: Other DNA sequences in this sample translate to the same CDR3. The CDR3: CSVGGRMNTEAFF. The CDR3 bases are TGCAGCGTCGGTGGTAGGATGAACACTGAAGCTTTCTTT. V usage is TRBV29-1 and J usage is TRBJ1-1; D unclear. This CDR3 has 13 amino acids. The germline V and J ends were trimmed by 6 bases and 0 bases, with 11 bases remaining between them. CDR1 and CDR2 from the germline V gene are SQVTM and ANQGSEA.

V is TRBV7-3 and J is TRBJ2-3, with TRBD2 identical over 7 bases. The CDR3 runs to 14 residues. Trimming at V came to 3 bases and at J to 2 bases, leaving 2 bases not matched to a gene. Per the germline V gene, CDR1 is SGHTA and CDR2 is FQGTGA. The CDR3 loop reads CASSLGLSTDTQYF. DNA of the CDR3: TGTGCCAGCAGCTTGGGACTATCCACAGATACGCAGTATTTT.

The chain uses TRBV2 and TRBJ1-4; 7 nucleotides align to TRBD1. Germline CDR1 is SNHLY and CDR2 is FYNNEI. The trim removed 6 bases at V and 4 bases at J, leaving 5 bases unmatched. CDR3 length: 14 amino acids. In DNA, the CDR3 is TGTGCCAGCAGACAGGGGCGGGGTAATGAAAAACTGTTTTTT. This sequence encodes CASRQGRGNEKLFF.

Only one count was recorded for this clone. The chain combines TRBV7-2 with TRBJ1-2, with no clear D. V was shortened by 5 bases and J by 3 bases, with 25 bases between the two germline ends. CDR1 and CDR2 (germline): SGHTA, FQGNSA. The CDR3 runs to 18 residues. This CDR3 is CASSPEAGWEIPDYGYTF. The CDR3 coding sequence is TGTGCCAGCAGCCCCGAGGCAGGATGGGAAATACCGGACTATGGCTACACCTTC.

V usage is TRBV7-8 and J usage is TRBJ2-7; 9 bases agree with TRBD2. The germline gives CDR1 SGHVS, CDR2 FQNEAQ. This CDR3 has 16 residues. V shed 4 bases and J 0 bases; nucleotides not matched to a gene: 7. The CDR3 here is CASSSSGAGGSYEQYF. Here the CDR3 DNA reads TGTGCCAGCAGCTCTAGCGGGGCGGGGGGCTCCTACGAGCAGTACTTC. Supplemented by reference TRBV7-8 and TRBJ2-7, the full variable domain reads GAGVSQSPRYKVAKRGQDVALRCDPISGHVSLFWYQQALGQGPEFLTYFQNEAQLDKSGLPSDRFFAERPEGSVSTLKIQRTQQEDSAVYLCASSSSGAGGSYEQYFGPGTRLTVT.

The chain combines TRBV3-1 (or the pseudogene TRBV3-2) with TRBJ1-2; 10 bases line up with TRBD1. This CDR3 is 15 amino acids long. Germline V gene sequence: CDR1 LGHDT, CDR2 YNNKEL (reference sequence). V lost 4 bases to trimming and J lost 4 bases; unmatched junction nucleotides: 6. CDR3 coding DNA: TGTGCCAGCAGCCTGTACCGGACAGGGGGCTATGGCTACACCTTC. Translated: CASSLYRTGGYGYTF.

There are a few counts of this clone. The chain has TRBV5-1 and TRBJ1-6, with D perhaps TRBD1 (6 bases). V gave up 4 bases and J gave up 7 bases, with 12 bases separating them. The CDR3 has 14 residues. In germline, CDR1 is SGHRS, CDR2 YFSETQ. The CDR3 DNA is TGCGCCAGCAGCATCGGACAGCCGAATTCACCCCTCCACTTT. Amino acids: CASSIGQPNSPLHF.

Of note for this clone: Other DNA sequences in the same sample also yield this CDR3. V gene TRBV5-1 combines with J gene TRBJ1-1; unclear D gene. The germline gives CDR1 SGHRS, CDR2 YFSETQ. The V end was cut by 4 bases, the J end by 0 bases, with 10 bases between. The CDR3 is 14 amino acids. DNA for the CDR3: TGCGCCAGCAGCCTAACAGACCTGAACACTGAAGCTTTCTTT. Protein product: CASSLTDLNTEAFF.

The V and J genes are TRBV2 and TRBJ1-1, with D possibly TRBD1 on 5 matching bases. The CDR3 runs to 14 residues. V lost 5 bases, J lost 4 bases, and 14 bases lay in between. Germline assignment: CDR1 SNHLY and CDR2 FYNNEI. The CDR3 nucleotides are TGTGCCAGCAGTCTCAGGGTGGGCCCCACTGAAGCTTTCTTT. Translated: CASSLRVGPTEAFF.

The chain is built from TRBV6-5 and TRBJ2-3; 8 bases map to TRBD2. This CDR3 is 15 amino acids long. Losses at the gene ends were 7 bases for V and 7 bases for J; bases not matched to a gene: 13. Germline CDR1 reads MNHEY; CDR2 reads SVGAGI. Here the CDR3 DNA reads TGTGCCAGCACCCGTGGGTCTAGCGGGCGGTATACGCAGTATTTT. Its protein product is CASTRGSSGRYTQYF.

The chain combines TRBV7-9 with TRBJ2-5, with 11 positions matching TRBD2. Germline trimming cut 5 bases from V and 5 bases from J; bases unmatched to any gene: 7. The CDR3 totals 15 residues. CDR1 is SEHNR, CDR2 FQNEAQ, per germline (reference sequence). The CDR3 DNA reads as TGTGCCAGCAGCGTTAGCGGGGGGGCTCAGGAGACCCAGTACTTC. As protein: CASSVSGGAQETQYF.

This chain links TRBV12-5 with TRBJ2-3; 10 nucleotides match TRBD2. Germline trimming cut 5 bases from V and 2 bases from J; bases unmatched to any gene: 13. CDR1 LGHNT and CDR2 FRNRAP come from the germline V gene. This CDR3 is 18 amino acids long. The CDR3 DNA reads TGTGCTAGTGGTACCCCCCTAGTAGCGGGGGGTACCACAGATACGCAGTATTTT. Translation: CASGTPLVAGGTTDTQYF.

This rearrangement joins TRBV5-1 to TRBJ1-1, with 7 bases identical to TRBD1. CDR3 size: 15 residues. With 5 bases clipped from V and 1 base from J, the junction kept 8 bases outside the gene matches. Germline-derived CDR1 and CDR2 are SGHRS and YFSETQ. CDR3 coding DNA: TGCGCCAGCAGACGGACCGGGACAGCGAACACTGAAGCTTTCTTT. As protein: CASRRTGTANTEAFF.

The chain is built from TRBV10-2 and TRBJ2-2, with D unresolved. The CDR3 spans 14 residues. V lost 6 bases, J lost 6 bases, and 14 bases lay in between. In germline, CDR1 is WSHSY, CDR2 SAAADI. In DNA form, the CDR3 reads TGCGCCAGCAGGGGAACAGAGGTGGCCGGGGAGCTGTTTTTT. Translation: CASRGTEVAGELFF.

This chain uses TRBV7-3 with TRBJ2-3; 7 nucleotides match TRBD2. Germline V lookup: CDR1 SGHTA, CDR2 FQGTGA. Trimming took 5 bases from V and 3 from J; bases not matched to a gene: 14. The CDR3 runs to 17 residues. This CDR3 is CASSPGIMAGGTDTQYF. CDR3 DNA sequence: TGTGCCAGCAGCCCAGGGATTATGGCCGGGGGGACAGATACGCAGTATTTT.

The rearrangement joins TRBV7-2 to TRBJ2-3; 9 bases are a match to TRBD2. There are 14 residues in the CDR3. Losses at the gene ends were 7 bases for V and 2 bases for J; bases not matched to a gene: 4. Germline lookup yields CDR1 SGHTA and CDR2 FQGNSA. CDR3 DNA sequence: TGTGCCAGCACTAGCGGGATGCCCACAGATACGCAGTATTTT. As protein: CASTSGMPTDTQYF.

The CDR3 DNA reads TGTGCCAGCTCACCCCCAAGGGGGTATACTGAAGCTTTCTTT. Its translation is CASSPPRGYTEAFF. The chain links TRBV18 to TRBJ1-1; TRBD1 is a possible D gene (6 bases). Trimming stripped 3 bases from V and 5 bases from J, with 13 bases between. The CDR3 has 14 residues. Germline values: CDR1 KGHSH, CDR2 LQKENI.

V gene TRBV7-2 combines with J gene TRBJ1-5, with D unresolved. With 3 bases removed from V and 9 bases from J, the gap between germline ends came to 15 bases. Germline loops: CDR1 SGHTA, CDR2 FQGNSA. CDR3 length: 14 residues. The chain's CDR3 is CASSLGGRYGPQHF. CDR3 nucleotides: TGTGCCAGCAGCTTGGGTGGCAGGTACGGGCCCCAGCATTTT.

This clone was counted once. J is TRBJ1-2 and V is TRBV18; 9 bases map to TRBD1. The CDR3 totals 15 residues. Germline CDR1 is KGHSH and CDR2 is LQKENI. Trimming removed 3 bases from V and 7 bases from J; junction bases left unmatched: 9. The CDR3 reads CASSPNTGTGSGYTF. CDR3 coding DNA: TGTGCCAGCTCACCGAATACCGGGACAGGGTCTGGCTACACCTTC.

This rearrangement joins TRBV24-1 to TRBJ2-3; 7 bases are a match to TRBD2. J gave up 2 bases and V 11 bases, and 6 bases lay outside the gene matches. Germline CDR1 is KGHDR and CDR2 is SFDVKD. There are 13 residues in the CDR3. CDR3 DNA sequence: TGTGCCAGCCCAGCGGGATACACAGATACGCAGTATTTT. Translated, it gives CASPAGYTDTQYF.

The DNA of the CDR3 is TGTGCCAGCAGTTCCGGGACTAGCGGGGGGAATGAGCAGTTCTTC. It translates to CASSSGTSGGNEQFF. The V call is TRBV27, the J call TRBJ2-1, with TRBD2 identical over 15 bases. J lost 7 bases, V lost 4 bases, and 2 bases had no gene match. Germline V gene sequence: CDR1 MNHEY, CDR2 SMNVEV (reference sequence). The CDR3 extends over 15 amino acids.

The chain joins TRBV7-9 to TRBJ1-1; D possibly corresponds to TRBD1 (6 bases). Trimming pared 5 bases from V and 4 bases from J, leaving 17 bases between. CDR1 is SEHNR and CDR2 is FQNEAQ in the germline V gene (reference sequence). There are 15 residues in the CDR3. CDR3 loop: CASSPPGRGGTEAFF. CDR3 bases: TGTGCCAGCAGCCCCCCTGGCAGGGGCGGCACTGAAGCTTTCTTT.

The chain carries TRBV7-6 and TRBJ2-5; 8 bases fit TRBD2. J lost 5 bases, V lost 8 bases, and 16 bases had no gene match. Germline values: CDR1 SGHVS, CDR2 FNYEAQ. The CDR3 covers 16 residues. This CDR3 reads CASCPSGGVLSETQYF. CDR3 bases: TGTGCCAGCTGCCCGTCCGGGGGGGTATTATCTGAGACCCAGTACTTC.

This sequence joins TRBV7-2 and TRBJ1-6, with 8 bases matching TRBD1. The CDR3 is 13 residues long. Germline values: CDR1 SGHTA, CDR2 FQGNSA. With 7 bases clipped from V and 14 bases from J, the junction kept 10 bases outside the gene matches. This CDR3 is CASTLSGQGTLHF. As DNA, the CDR3 is TGTGCCAGCACCCTTTCCGGACAGGGCACCCTCCACTTT.

The J gene is TRBJ1-1, the V gene TRBV29-1; a weak D match, TRBD1 (6 bases). The CDR3 is 14 residues long. The V gene lost 6 bases and the J gene lost 6 bases, with 20 bases spanning the gap. CDR1 and CDR2 (germline): SQVTM, ANQGSEA. The chain's CDR3 is CSVLFFDRPPEAFF. CDR3 sequence (DNA): TGCAGCGTCCTGTTTTTTGACAGGCCACCTGAAGCTTTCTTT.

The genes are TRBV28 and TRBJ1-6; no clear D. CDR3 length equals 14 residues. V dropped 4 bases and J dropped 5 bases, with 9 bases sitting between them. CDR1 is MDHEN and CDR2 is SYDVKM in the germline V gene. The DNA of the CDR3 is TGTGCCAGCAGTTGGGCAGCTGATAATTCACCCCTCCACTTT. Its translation is CASSWAADNSPLHF. Supplemented by reference TRBV28 and TRBJ1-6, the full variable domain reads DVKVTQSSRYLVKRTGEKVFLECVQDMDHENMFWYRQDPGLGLRLIYFSYDVKMKEKGDIPEGYSVSREKKERFSLILESASTNQTSMYLCASSWAADNSPLHFGNGTRLTVT.

The V and J genes are TRBV10-3 and TRBJ2-1; 12 bases line up with TRBD1. The CDR3 consists of 17 residues. Trimming took 6 bases from V and 7 from J; bases not matched to a gene: 13. Per the germline V gene, CDR1 is ENHRY and CDR2 is SYGVKD. CDR3 sequence: CAISLIRGQGAGNEQFF. In nucleotides, the CDR3 is TGTGCCATCAGCTTGATTCGGGGACAGGGGGCGGGAAATGAGCAGTTCTTC.

This chain connects TRBV10-3 to TRBJ2-3, with D possibly TRBD2 on 6 matching bases. This CDR3 contains 14 residues. V lost 6 bases and J lost 5, with 15 bases in between. In germline, CDR1 is ENHRY, CDR2 SYGVKD. CDR3 in DNA: TGTGCCATCAGCCAGGGACTCTCGGGAGATACGCAGTATTTT. Translation: CAISQGLSGDTQYF.

The V gene is TRBV7-8, the J gene TRBJ2-3; D may be TRBD1 (5 bases). The V end lost 1 base, the J end lost 9 bases, and 11 bases lay between the germline ends. The CDR3 length is 13 residues. Per germline, CDR1 SGHVS and CDR2 FQNEAQ. The CDR3, as DNA: TGTGCCAGCAGCTTAGACCGAACAGGAACGCAGTATTTT. Amino acid sequence: CASSLDRTGTQYF.

The CDR3 reads CASRESGTEAFF. CDR3 in DNA: TGTGCCAGCAGGGAAAGTGGCACTGAAGCTTTCTTT. This chain joins TRBV27 and TRBJ1-1; no clear D. The CDR3 has 12 amino acids. The ends were cut back, 6 bases at V and 4 bases at J, with 9 bases in the middle. CDR1 and CDR2 (germline): MNHEY, SMNVEV (reference sequence).